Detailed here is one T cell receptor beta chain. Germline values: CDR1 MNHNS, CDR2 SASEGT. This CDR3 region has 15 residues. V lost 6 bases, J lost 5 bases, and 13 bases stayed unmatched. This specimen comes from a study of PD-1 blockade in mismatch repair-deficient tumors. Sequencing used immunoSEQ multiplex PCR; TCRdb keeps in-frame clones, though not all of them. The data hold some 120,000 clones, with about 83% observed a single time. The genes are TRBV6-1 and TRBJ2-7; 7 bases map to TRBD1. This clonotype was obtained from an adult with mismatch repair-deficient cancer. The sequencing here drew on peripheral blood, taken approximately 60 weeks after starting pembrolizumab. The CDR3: CASRAGQAIGDEQYF. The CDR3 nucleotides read TGTGCCAGCAGAGCCGGACAGGCCATCGGGGACGAGCAGTACTTC.